A selection of T cell receptor beta chains follows, all from one sample in a study of CD8 T cells in ankylosing spondylitis. TCRdb recomputed calls from the 5' RACE reads with MiXCR, one row per CDR3 protein. The top ten clones hold about 0.89% of a sample with 350,000 to 450,000 distinct CDR3 sequences, roughly a quarter of them seen once. The sequencing sample was made of blood, either unsorted or a sorted T cell fraction (not recorded which). All receptors derive from a male donor with ankylosing spondylitis. Both conserved end residues are part of each CDR3. A D gene is named only where the DNA matches it firmly. The size field is filled for only some rows; it gives once, few, many or a size class.

V gene: TRBV29-1; J gene: TRBJ2-3; clone size: few; D gene: TRBD1; CDR3 protein: CSVGQGFEGTDTQYF; CDR3 DNA: TGCAGCGTGGGACAGGGGTTTGAAGGCACAGATACGCAGTATTTT
V gene: TRBV20-1; J gene: TRBJ2-1; clone size: NA; D gene: NA; CDR3 protein: CSASPNRDEQFF; CDR3 DNA: TGCAGTGCTAGCCCTAATAGGGATGAGCAGTTCTTC
V gene: TRBV20-1; J gene: TRBJ2-2; clone size: few; D gene: NA; CDR3 protein: CSARRGQGDTGELFF; CDR3 DNA: TGCAGTGCTAGGAGGGGTCAGGGCGACACCGGGGAGCTGTTTTTT
V gene: TRBV6-2/TRBV6-3; J gene: TRBJ1-2; clone size: NA; D gene: TRBD1; CDR3 protein: CASRLPTGTYGYTF; CDR3 DNA: TGTGCCAGCAGACTTCCGACAGGGACCTATGGCTACACCTTC
V gene: TRBV5-1; J gene: TRBJ2-1; clone size: NA; D gene: NA; CDR3 protein: CASSLAGSASSYNEQFF; CDR3 DNA: TGCGCCAGCAGCTTGGCAGGTAGCGCGAGCTCCTACAATGAGCAGTTCTTC
V gene: TRBV27; J gene: TRBJ1-2; clone size: NA; D gene: TRBD1; CDR3 protein: CASTVQDRGNGYTF; CDR3 DNA: TGTGCCAGCACCGTACAGGACAGGGGAAATGGCTACACCTTC
V gene: TRBV27; J gene: TRBJ2-4; clone size: NA; D gene: NA; CDR3 protein: CASSLSWHVKNIQYF; CDR3 DNA: TGTGCCAGCAGTTTATCATGGCATGTCAAAAACATTCAGTACTTC
V gene: TRBV20-1; J gene: TRBJ1-5; clone size: NA; D gene: NA; CDR3 protein: CSARSPGNQPQHF; CDR3 DNA: TGCAGTGCTAGGTCCCCAGGGAATCAGCCCCAGCATTTT
V gene: TRBV5-1; J gene: TRBJ2-7; clone size: many; D gene: NA; CDR3 protein: CASSISGFEDYEQYF; CDR3 DNA: TGCGCCAGCAGCATCTCAGGTTTTGAGGACTACGAGCAGTACTTC
V gene: TRBV6-2/TRBV6-3; J gene: TRBJ1-5; clone size: NA; D gene: NA; CDR3 protein: CASSVTTKQPQHF; CDR3 DNA: TGTGCCAGCAGTGTGACAACGAAGCAGCCCCAGCATTTT
V gene: TRBV5-1; J gene: TRBJ2-2; clone size: few; D gene: NA; CDR3 protein: CASSFTSTGELFF; CDR3 DNA: TGCGCCAGCAGCTTTACGAGCACCGGGGAGCTGTTTTTT
V gene: TRBV20-1; J gene: TRBJ2-3; clone size: NA; D gene: NA; CDR3 protein: CSATPGLPGGADTQYF; CDR3 DNA: TGCAGTGCTACCCCGGGACTACCTGGGGGCGCAGATACGCAGTATTTT
V gene: TRBV20-1; J gene: TRBJ2-4; clone size: few; D gene: TRBD2; CDR3 protein: CSAGGLASGRMGKNIQYF; CDR3 DNA: TGCAGTGCCGGGGGGTTGGCTAGCGGGAGGATGGGCAAAAACATTCAGTACTTC
V gene: TRBV3-1; J gene: TRBJ2-3; clone size: few; D gene: NA; CDR3 protein: CASSQGGYATDTQYF; CDR3 DNA: TGTGCCAGCAGCCAAGGGGGATACGCCACAGATACGCAGTATTTT
V gene: TRBV24-1; J gene: TRBJ2-2; clone size: NA; D gene: NA; CDR3 protein: CATSDRGHLNTGELFF; CDR3 DNA: TGTGCCACCAGTGATAGGGGACACCTTAACACCGGGGAGCTGTTTTTT
V gene: TRBV4-1; J gene: TRBJ2-5; clone size: once; D gene: NA; CDR3 protein: CASSKAHQETQYF; CDR3 DNA: TGCGCCAGCAGCAAAGCCCACCAAGAGACCCAGTACTTC
V gene: TRBV20-1; J gene: TRBJ2-1; clone size: NA; D gene: NA; CDR3 protein: CSASGGERTYNEQFF; CDR3 DNA: TGCAGTGCTAGTGGAGGGGAGAGAACCTACAATGAGCAGTTCTTC
V gene: TRBV27; J gene: TRBJ1-1; clone size: many; D gene: TRBD1; CDR3 protein: CASSLVPRDRGLWNTEAFF; CDR3 DNA: TGTGCCAGCAGTTTAGTTCCCCGGGACAGGGGATTATGGAACACTGAAGCTTTCTTT
V gene: TRBV24-1; J gene: TRBJ2-1; clone size: few; D gene: TRBD2; CDR3 protein: CATSEGTSGKNEQFF; CDR3 DNA: TGTGCCACCAGTGAGGGGACTAGCGGGAAAAATGAGCAGTTCTTC
V gene: TRBV5-1; J gene: TRBJ2-1; clone size: NA; D gene: TRBD2; CDR3 protein: CASSSILAGNAYNEQFF; CDR3 DNA: TGCGCCAGCAGCTCTATTTTAGCGGGCAACGCATACAATGAGCAGTTCTTC
V gene: TRBV29-1; J gene: TRBJ2-1; clone size: few; D gene: TRBD2; CDR3 protein: CSAGPSGRDNEQFF; CDR3 DNA: TGCAGCGCCGGACCTAGCGGGAGAGACAATGAGCAGTTCTTC
V gene: TRBV20-1; J gene: TRBJ1-4; clone size: NA; D gene: NA; CDR3 protein: CSAMKEAKGNEKLFF; CDR3 DNA: TGCAGTGCTATGAAGGAAGCCAAGGGTAATGAAAAACTGTTTTTT
V gene: TRBV11-3; J gene: TRBJ2-1; clone size: once; D gene: NA; CDR3 protein: CASSLEGLGVWNEQFF; CDR3 DNA: TGTGCCAGCAGCTTAGAAGGCCTAGGGGTTTGGAATGAGCAGTTCTTC
V gene: TRBV20-1; J gene: TRBJ2-1; clone size: NA; D gene: NA; CDR3 protein: CSASGDTRQFF; CDR3 DNA: TGCAGTGCTAGTGGGGACACACGGCAGTTCTTC
V gene: TRBV12-3/TRBV12-4; J gene: TRBJ1-1; clone size: NA; D gene: NA; CDR3 protein: CASSWVSTEAFF; CDR3 DNA: TGTGCCAGCAGTTGGGTGAGCACTGAAGCTTTCTTT
V gene: TRBV24-1; J gene: TRBJ2-5; clone size: NA; D gene: NA; CDR3 protein: CATSDLILETQYF; CDR3 DNA: TGTGCCACCAGTGATTTGATCCTGGAGACCCAGTACTTC
V gene: TRBV10-3; J gene: TRBJ2-1; clone size: few; D gene: TRBD2; CDR3 protein: CAISRTSGVASYNEQFF; CDR3 DNA: TGTGCCATCAGCAGGACTAGCGGGGTCGCCTCCTACAATGAGCAGTTCTTC
V gene: TRBV19; J gene: TRBJ2-3; clone size: few; D gene: NA; CDR3 protein: CASSMARGRDTQYF; CDR3 DNA: TGTGCCAGTAGTATGGCCCGGGGGAGAGATACGCAGTATTTT
V gene: TRBV6-1; J gene: TRBJ2-5; clone size: many; D gene: NA; CDR3 protein: CASSPGNLETQYF; CDR3 DNA: TGTGCCAGCAGTCCCGGGAATCTAGAGACCCAGTACTTC
V gene: TRBV2; J gene: TRBJ2-3; clone size: once; D gene: TRBD2; CDR3 protein: CASSPGLAGGGLDTQYF; CDR3 DNA: TGTGCCAGCAGCCCGGGACTAGCGGGAGGCGGGTTAGATACGCAGTATTTT
V gene: TRBV4-1; J gene: TRBJ2-7; clone size: NA; D gene: NA; CDR3 protein: CASSQVQSYEQYF; CDR3 DNA: TGCGCCAGCAGCCAAGTACAGTCCTACGAGCAGTACTTC
V gene: TRBV3-1; J gene: TRBJ2-5; clone size: many; D gene: NA; CDR3 protein: CASSQERETQYF; CDR3 DNA: TGTGCCAGCAGCCAAGAGCGGGAGACCCAGTACTTC
V gene: TRBV18; J gene: TRBJ2-3; clone size: NA; D gene: NA; CDR3 protein: CASSGQVGTDTQYF; CDR3 DNA: TGTGCCAGCTCCGGACAAGTGGGCACAGATACGCAGTATTTT
V gene: TRBV2; J gene: TRBJ2-1; clone size: NA; D gene: TRBD2; CDR3 protein: CASRRTSGSGNEQFF; CDR3 DNA: TGTGCCAGCAGAAGGACTAGCGGGAGTGGAAATGAGCAGTTCTTC
V gene: TRBV20-1; J gene: TRBJ2-5; clone size: few; D gene: NA; CDR3 protein: CSAERDSQETQYF; CDR3 DNA: TGCAGTGCTGAAAGAGACAGCCAAGAGACCCAGTACTTC
V gene: TRBV18; J gene: TRBJ2-1; clone size: NA; D gene: NA; CDR3 protein: CASSPDSYPGNEQFF; CDR3 DNA: TGTGCCAGCTCACCGGACAGCTACCCAGGTAATGAGCAGTTCTTC
V gene: TRBV21-1; J gene: TRBJ1-5; clone size: few; D gene: NA; CDR3 protein: CASSKGRQYNQPQHF; CDR3 DNA: TGTGCCAGCAGCAAAGGCCGACAGTACAATCAGCCCCAGCATTTT
V gene: TRBV30; J gene: TRBJ1-4; clone size: once; D gene: NA; CDR3 protein: CAWSWRATNEKLFF; CDR3 DNA: TGTGCCTGGAGTTGGAGGGCAACTAATGAAAAACTGTTTTTT
V gene: TRBV5-1; J gene: TRBJ2-1; clone size: NA; D gene: NA; CDR3 protein: CASSLAGTGQPPNEQFF; CDR3 DNA: TGCGCCAGCAGCTTGGCCGGGACGGGCCAGCCCCCCAATGAGCAGTTCTTC
V gene: TRBV5-5; J gene: TRBJ1-2; clone size: few; D gene: NA; CDR3 protein: CASSRDTAHYGYTF; CDR3 DNA: TGTGCCAGCAGCCGGGACACCGCCCACTATGGCTACACCTTC
V gene: TRBV20-1; J gene: TRBJ1-4; clone size: few; D gene: TRBD1; CDR3 protein: CSAPGQGRDLTF; CDR3 DNA: TGCAGTGCTCCCGGACAGGGAAGAGATCTCACCTTT
V gene: TRBV7-8; J gene: TRBJ2-1; clone size: NA; D gene: TRBD2; CDR3 protein: CASSTRLAGINEQFF; CDR3 DNA: TGTGCCAGCAGCACAAGACTAGCGGGAATCAATGAGCAGTTCTTC
V gene: TRBV5-1; J gene: TRBJ2-3; clone size: NA; D gene: TRBD1; CDR3 protein: CASSPDRGADTQYF; CDR3 DNA: TGCGCCAGCAGCCCAGACAGGGGAGCAGATACGCAGTATTTT
V gene: TRBV20-1; J gene: TRBJ1-6; clone size: NA; D gene: NA; CDR3 protein: CSASALNNSPLHF; CDR3 DNA: TGCAGTGCTTCCGCCTTGAATAATTCACCCCTCCACTTT
V gene: TRBV15; J gene: TRBJ2-1; clone size: NA; D gene: NA; CDR3 protein: CATSRVANEQFF; CDR3 DNA: TGTGCCACCAGCAGAGTTGCGAATGAGCAGTTCTTC
V gene: TRBV4-2; J gene: TRBJ2-3; clone size: few; D gene: NA; CDR3 protein: CASSQGDIDTDTQYF; CDR3 DNA: TGTGCCAGCAGCCAAGGAGATATCGACACAGATACGCAGTATTTT
V gene: TRBV5-8; J gene: TRBJ1-6; clone size: NA; D gene: NA; CDR3 protein: CASSSGRENSPLHF; CDR3 DNA: TGTGCCAGCAGCTCTGGACGGGAAAATTCACCCCTCCACTTT
V gene: TRBV20-1; J gene: TRBJ2-7; clone size: few; D gene: TRBD2; CDR3 protein: CSARPGTSSYEQYF; CDR3 DNA: TGCAGTGCTAGACCCGGGACTAGCAGCTACGAGCAGTACTTC